A selection of T cell receptor beta chains follows, all from one sample in a study of Ad26.COV2.S vaccination and SARS-CoV-2 variants. Here immunoSEQ multiplex PCR was the method, and the copy in TCRdb shows in-frame clones only, minus some. The repertoire holds some 480,000 clones, with roughly 89% as singletons. The sequenced sample was peripheral blood, obtained in a trial of Ad26.COV2.S vaccine versus placebo. Source of these receptors: a person between 18 and 60 years old who received the Ad26.COV2.S COVID-19 vaccine or a placebo. Each CDR3 is given with its conserved first and last residue. D genes are given only for firm matches. Only some rows state a clone size, as once, few, many or a class for expanded clones.

TRBJ2-7,.,.,TRBV28,CASSSAGPKWYEQYF,TGTGCCAGCAGTTCAGCCGGGCCCAAATGGTACGAGCAGTACTTC
TRBJ1-1,.,.,TRBV5-1,CASSPDTQNTEAFF,TGCGCCAGCAGCCCGGACACGCAGAACACTGAAGCTTTCTTT
TRBJ1-1,TRBD1,.,TRBV6-5,CASTSHRGGEAFF,TGTGCCAGCACCTCGCACAGGGGCGGTGAAGCTTTCTTT
TRBJ1-6,.,.,TRBV30,CAWSVPPPGSYNSPLHF,TGTGCCTGGAGTGTACCCCCCCCGGGATCCTATAATTCACCCCTCCACTTT
TRBJ2-3,.,.,TRBV6-4,CASSPGLGSTDTQYF,TGTGCCAGCAGTCCGGGACTGGGAAGCACAGATACGCAGTATTTT
TRBJ1-2,.,.,TRBV5-8,CASSLERAGVYGYTF,TGTGCCAGCAGCTTGGAGAGGGCTGGGGTCTATGGCTACACCTTC
TRBJ2-7,TRBD1,.,TRBV5-1,CASSLVGQGALVSYEQYF,TGCGCCAGCAGCTTGGTAGGACAGGGGGCTTTAGTGTCCTACGAGCAGTACTTC
TRBJ2-1,TRBD2,.,TRBV12-3/TRBV12-4,CASSWREGLEQFF,TGTGCCAGCAGTTGGCGGGAGGGCCTCGAGCAGTTCTTC
TRBJ2-1,.,.,TRBV25-1,CASSPAFQSPSSYNEQFF,TGTGCCAGCAGTCCCGCCTTCCAGTCTCCTAGCTCCTACAATGAGCAGTTCTTC
TRBJ1-3,.,many,TRBV4-2,CASSQGGGNTIYF,TGTGCCAGCAGCCAAGGAGGGGGAAACACCATATATTTT
TRBJ2-3,.,.,TRBV9,CASSVQGGITDTQYF,TGTGCCAGCAGCGTACAAGGAGGAATCACAGATACGCAGTATTTT
TRBJ1-1,.,.,TRBV28,CASSLWGKKAEAFF,TGTGCCAGCAGTTTATGGGGAAAAAAGGCTGAAGCTTTCTTT
TRBJ1-2,.,.,TRBV7-2,CASSLEGGLGYTF,TGTGCCAGCAGCTTAGAAGGTGGGCTTGGCTACACCTTC
TRBJ2-3,.,.,TRBV5-4,CASSLVTSTDTQYF,TGTGCCAGCAGCTTGGTTACAAGCACAGATACGCAGTATTTT
TRBJ2-7,.,.,TRBV20-1,CSALTVSEQYF,TGCAGTGCTCTGACAGTTTCCGAGCAGTACTTC
TRBJ2-7,.,.,TRBV2,CASSAGGPYEQYF,TGTGCCAGCAGCGCCGGGGGACCCTACGAGCAGTACTTC
TRBJ1-1,.,.,TRBV30,CAWDGQLNTEAFF,TGTGCCTGGGACGGACAGTTGAACACTGAAGCTTTCTTT
TRBJ2-7,TRBD2,.,TRBV28,CASRPTSGRAHEQYF,TGTGCCAGCAGACCGACTAGCGGGAGGGCACACGAGCAGTACTTC
TRBJ2-1,.,.,TRBV5-5,CASTILPRGSGNEQFF,TGTGCCAGCACCATTCTCCCTCGGGGTAGCGGAAATGAGCAGTTCTTC
TRBJ1-2,.,.,TRBV6-5,CASGYSTRDYGYTF,TGTGCCAGCGGCTACTCAACCCGTGACTATGGCTACACCTTC
TRBJ2-7,.,once,TRBV7-3,CASITGVRGIHEQYF,TGTGCCAGCATCACCGGGGTCAGGGGCATCCACGAGCAGTACTTC
TRBJ1-1,.,.,TRBV3-1/TRBV3-2,CASSQDREASGEAFF,TGTGCCAGCAGCCAAGATCGGGAGGCGTCAGGTGAAGCTTTCTTT
TRBJ1-6,.,few,TRBV5-1,CASSLAARSTLHF,TGCGCCAGCAGCTTGGCCGCGCGCTCGACCCTCCACTTT
TRBJ2-2,.,.,TRBV5-1,CASSAGQTTGELFF,TGCGCCAGCAGCGCAGGACAAACCACCGGGGAGCTGTTTTTT
TRBJ1-6,.,.,TRBV5-4,CASSLKTVNSPLHF,TGTGCCAGCAGCTTGAAGACAGTCAATTCACCCCTCCACTTT
TRBJ1-4,.,once,TRBV7-2,CASSPGRSDPTNEKLFF,TGTGCCAGCAGCCCTGGCAGATCAGACCCAACTAATGAAAAACTGTTTTTT
TRBJ1-6,TRBD1,once,TRBV6-5,CASTAGGSYNSPLHF,TGTGCCAGCACTGCAGGGGGCTCCTATAATTCACCCCTCCACTTT
TRBJ2-7,.,.,TRBV11-2,CASSLNRVRYEQYF,TGTGCCAGCAGCTTAAACAGGGTCCGCTACGAGCAGTACTTC
TRBJ2-7,.,.,TRBV27,CASSFSSRSSYEQYF,TGTGCCAGCAGTTTTTCATCCAGGAGCTCCTACGAGCAGTACTTC
TRBJ1-2,.,.,TRBV29-1,CSVDPEANYGYTF,TGCAGCGTTGACCCAGAGGCTAACTATGGCTACACCTTC
TRBJ1-1,.,.,TRBV11-2,CASSLPNTEAFF,TGTGCCAGCAGCCTCCCGAACACTGAAGCTTTCTTT
TRBJ2-7,TRBD2,.,TRBV6-5,CASRLLADPPYEQYF,TGTGCCAGCAGGTTACTAGCGGACCCCCCCTACGAGCAGTACTTC
TRBJ1-5,.,once,TRBV7-2,CASSSVIGGGNQPQHF,TGTGCCAGCAGCTCCGTCATCGGGGGGGGCAATCAGCCCCAGCATTTT
TRBJ2-5,TRBD2,.,TRBV10-3,CAISESGRLAGNWETQYF,TGTGCCATCAGTGAGTCGGGGCGACTAGCGGGAAATTGGGAGACCCAGTACTTC
TRBJ1-2,TRBD1,few,TRBV29-1,CSVEEQGAFEYGYTF,TGCAGCGTTGAAGAACAGGGGGCTTTCGAATATGGCTACACCTTC
TRBJ2-7,.,.,TRBV4-2,CASSQGDHSYEQYF,TGTGCCAGCAGCCAAGGGGACCATTCCTACGAGCAGTACTTC
TRBJ2-1,TRBD2,.,TRBV10-3,CAISEKRGPSYNEQFF,TGTGCCATCAGTGAGAAGCGGGGACCCTCCTACAATGAGCAGTTCTTC
TRBJ2-1,TRBD2,.,TRBV28,CASGLAGVNEQFF,TGTGCCAGCGGACTAGCGGGCGTCAATGAGCAGTTCTTC
TRBJ2-3,.,.,TRBV19,CASSQQVLETDTQYF,TGTGCCAGTAGTCAGCAGGTCCTTGAGACAGATACGCAGTATTTT
TRBJ1-2,TRBD1,.,TRBV5-1,CASSLGTGGYGYTF,TGCGCCAGCAGCTTGGGGACAGGGGGCTATGGCTACACCTTC
TRBJ2-2,.,once,TRBV10-3,CAISVTNTGELFF,TGTGCCATCTCTGTGACGAACACCGGGGAGCTGTTTTTT
TRBJ2-1,TRBD2,.,TRBV19,CATRGVAGAEQFF,TGTGCCACCCGGGGGGTGGCGGGAGCTGAGCAGTTCTTC
TRBJ1-2,TRBD1,.,TRBV27,CASSPALGQGYGYTF,TGTGCCAGCAGTCCGGCTTTGGGACAGGGTTATGGCTACACCTTC
TRBJ2-1,TRBD1,.,TRBV29-1,CSVGQGAYNEQFF,TGCAGCGTAGGACAGGGGGCCTACAATGAGCAGTTCTTC
TRBJ1-1,.,.,TRBV30,CAWTQGWDTEAFF,TGTGCCTGGACTCAAGGGTGGGACACTGAAGCTTTCTTT
TRBJ1-5,.,.,TRBV6-2/TRBV6-3,CASSPEGGYQPQHF,TGTGCCAGCAGCCCAGAGGGTGGGTATCAGCCCCAGCATTTT
TRBJ2-2,.,.,TRBV18,CASSPQNTGELFF,TGTGCCAGCTCACCACAGAACACCGGGGAGCTGTTTTTT
TRBJ1-1,.,.,TRBV11-2,CASSGVAANTEAFF,TGTGCCAGCAGCGGGGTGGCAGCGAACACTGAAGCTTTCTTT
TRBJ2-1,.,once,TRBV5-1,CASSIFPSDSSYNEQFF,TGCGCCAGCAGCATATTCCCTAGCGACAGCTCCTACAATGAGCAGTTCTTC
TRBJ2-3,.,.,TRBV5-1,CASSAETDTQYF,TGCGCCAGCAGCGCAGAAACAGATACGCAGTATTTT
TRBJ1-5,TRBD1,.,TRBV11-2,CASSQDRGTGQPQHF,TGTGCCAGCAGCCAGGACAGGGGGACCGGACAGCCCCAGCATTTT
TRBJ2-3,TRBD1,few,TRBV10-3,CAISLRTGGTDTQYF,TGTGCCATCAGCCTGAGGACAGGGGGCACAGATACGCAGTATTTT
TRBJ1-3,.,.,TRBV18,CASSPGTLLAGNTIYF,TGTGCCAGCTCACCCGGGACACTACTAGCTGGAAACACCATATATTTT
TRBJ2-1,.,.,TRBV4-1,CASSQDFPGSYNEQFF,TGCGCCAGCAGCCAAGACTTCCCGGGGTCATACAATGAGCAGTTCTTC
TRBJ1-6,.,.,TRBV19,CASSIGTDNSPLHF,TGTGCCAGTAGTATCGGGACGGATAATTCACCCCTCCACTTT
TRBJ1-6,.,once,TRBV28,CASSLPFSGANSPLHF,TGTGCCAGCAGTTTACCTTTCTCAGGGGCTAATTCACCCCTCCACTTT
TRBJ2-2,.,.,TRBV6-2/TRBV6-3,CASSLSGARGGELFF,TGTGCCAGCAGTTTATCAGGGGCCCGGGGCGGGGAGCTGTTTTTT
TRBJ1-1,.,.,TRBV6-5,CASIEQGRNTEAFF,TGTGCCAGCATCGAGCAGGGCCGTAACACTGAAGCTTTCTTT
TRBJ1-1,.,.,TRBV7-9,CASSLVPNAVTEAFF,TGTGCCAGCAGCTTAGTACCGAACGCCGTGACTGAAGCTTTCTTT